The 8 T cell receptor beta chains below were found in one sample sequenced in a study of long-term antiretroviral therapy in people with HIV. Run at survey level, the immunoSEQ assay was version v3.0. The table came from immunoSEQ multiplex PCR; TCRdb's copy has only in-frame clones and leaves some out. The table shows about 33,000 clones, with 60% to 85% occurring only once. Sample: unsorted PBMCs, taken 2 years after starting antiretroviral therapy. The receptors come from a woman between 50 and 59 years old with HIV.

The J gene is TRBJ2-1, the V gene TRBV7-8; 8 bases fit TRBD2. Losses at the gene ends were 0 bases for V and 4 bases for J; bases not matched to a gene: 2. This CDR3 has 15 residues. Germline assignment: CDR1 SGHVS and CDR2 FQNEAQ. CDR3 nucleotide sequence: TGTGCCAGCAGCTTAGCAGCGGGAGATTACAATGAGCAGTTCTTC. Translating gives CASSLAAGDYNEQFF. The variable domain in full, with the rest retrieved from reference TRBV7-8 and TRBJ2-1, is GAGVSQSPRYKVAKRGQDVALRCDPISGHVSLFWYQQALGQGPEFLTYFQNEAQLDKSGLPSDRFFAERPEGSVSTLKIQRTQQEDSAVYLCASSLAAGDYNEQFFGPGTRLTVL.

The gene calls are TRBV10-3 and TRBJ1-1, with D unclear. V was trimmed by 2 bases and J by 2 bases, leaving 12 bases between them. This CDR3 spans 15 amino acids. Germline V gene lookup returns CDR1 ENHRY and CDR2 SYGVKD. The CDR3 sequence is CAISEETRGNTEAFF. The CDR3 DNA reads TGTGCCATCAGTGAGGAGACCAGAGGTAACACTGAAGCTTTCTTT.

The chain is built from TRBV5-1 and TRBJ1-2; tentatively, D is TRBD1 (5 bases). CDR1 and CDR2 from the germline V gene are SGHRS and YFSETQ. The CDR3 has 14 amino acids. The V and J ends lost 2 bases and 4 bases respectively, with 12 bases between them. CDR3 sequence reads: CASSFTGGSYGYTF. In nucleotides, the CDR3 is TGCGCCAGCAGCTTTACGGGGGGGAGCTATGGCTACACCTTC.

The J gene is TRBJ2-7, the V gene TRBV11-2; no definite D call. Looked up from germline, CDR1 is SGHAT and CDR2 is FQNNGV. Trimming shortened V by 5 bases and J by 2 bases, and 19 bases separated the two germline ends. This CDR3 is built from 16 residues. CDR3 DNA: TGTGCCAGCAGCATACGTGGGCTCCCGGCGCCCTACGAGCAGTACTTC. Protein product: CASSIRGLPAPYEQYF.

The chain employs TRBV6-1 and TRBJ2-7; D is ambiguous. The ends were cut back, 8 bases at V and 4 bases at J, with 9 bases in the middle. The CDR3 loop spans 11 amino acids. Germline V CDR1 and CDR2: MNHNS, SASEGT. The CDR3 reads CASQFGYEQYF. The CDR3 DNA reads TGTGCCAGCCAATTTGGGTACGAGCAGTACTTC.

The chain recombines TRBV4-1 with TRBJ2-7; 9 nucleotides agree with TRBD1. CDR1 is MGHRA, CDR2 YSYEKL, per germline. This CDR3 region has 14 residues. J lost 7 bases, V lost 1 base, and 5 bases had no gene match. In DNA form, the CDR3 reads TGCGCCAGCAGCCAAGTACAGGGGGCGCGGGAGCAGTACGTC. This sequence encodes CASSQVQGAREQYV.

This clone was seen just once. The V and J genes are TRBV7-9 and TRBJ2-5, with D possibly being TRBD2 (6 bases). CDR1 is SEHNR and CDR2 is FQNEAQ in the germline V gene (reference sequence). The CDR3 consists of 14 residues. Deletions cut 3 bases from V and 2 bases from J, with 10 bases between. The CDR3 DNA reads TGTGCCAGCAGCTTTTGGGGACTTCAAGAGACCCAGTACTTC. It encodes CASSFWGLQETQYF.

The rearrangement uses TRBV30 and TRBJ2-2; no clear D. V was shortened by 3 bases and J by 0 bases, with 8 bases between the two germline ends. CDR1 and CDR2 from the germline V gene are GTSNPN and SVGIG (reference sequence). The CDR3 is 14 amino acids. CDR3 sequence: CAWSFGANTGELFF. The CDR3 DNA follows: TGTGCCTGGAGCTTCGGCGCGAACACCGGGGAGCTGTTTTTT.